These 18 T cell receptor beta chains originate from one sample sequenced in a study of shared clonotypes between healthy human individuals. Naive CD8 cells lacked CD45RO and underwent positive selection for CCR7, leaving out terminally differentiated effector memory CD45RA+ cells. Clones were sequenced by immunoSEQ multiplex PCR, and TCRdb holds only the in-frame ones, with some missing. There are more than 2 million clones in the sample; about 95% occur only once, and 0.9% to 1.3% lies in the top ten. The sequenced sample consisted of naive CD8+ T cells sorted from blood. The receptors stem from a young man in good health.

The gene calls are TRBV29-1 and TRBJ1-2, with 7 bases aligning to TRBD1. Germline trimming cut 7 bases from V and 7 bases from J; bases unmatched to any gene: 9. Germline CDR1 is SQVTM and CDR2 is ANQGSEA. This CDR3 has 12 residues. CDR3 sequence reads: CSARQGGPGYTF. CDR3 nucleotides: TGCAGCGCTCGACAGGGAGGTCCTGGCTACACCTTC.

Concerning this clone itself: Different DNA sequences within this sample yield the same CDR3. The rearrangement uses TRBV5-1 and TRBJ1-5; TRBD1 matches 7 bases. V dropped 0 bases and J dropped 7; count of bases not matched to a gene: 4. The CDR3 extends over 14 amino acids. CDR1 and CDR2 (germline): SGHRS, YFSETQ. CDR3 sequence reads: CASSLEGGLQPQHF. CDR3 in DNA: TGCGCCAGCAGCTTGGAAGGGGGCTTGCAGCCCCAGCATTTT.

The chain uses TRBV9 and TRBJ1-1, with TRBD1 matching 7 bases. CDR3 length equals 13 residues. Trimming cost V 4 bases and J 3 bases; bases outside gene matches: 3. Germline V CDR1 and CDR2: SGDLS, YYNGEE. CDR3 in amino acids: CASSFGTDTEAFF. The CDR3 nucleotides are TGTGCCAGCAGCTTTGGGACAGACACTGAAGCTTTCTTT.

Notes on this clone: The same CDR3 is also encoded by other DNA sequences in this sample. The gene calls are TRBV27 and TRBJ2-2; 11 bases are shared with TRBD1. With 5 bases clipped from V and 4 bases from J, the junction kept 3 bases outside the gene matches. CDR1 MNHEY and CDR2 SMNVEV come from the germline V gene (reference sequence). This CDR3 has 15 residues. The DNA for the CDR3 is TGTGCCAGCAGTGCCGGGACAGGGGGCACCGGGGAGCTGTTTTTT. Its translation: CASSAGTGGTGELFF.

The V call is TRBV5-4, the J call TRBJ2-2; 9 nucleotides match TRBD2. Per germline, CDR1 SGHNT and CDR2 YYREEE (reference sequence). V dropped 10 bases and J dropped 0; count of bases not matched to a gene: 7. The length of the CDR3 is 15 residues. The CDR3 bases are TGTGCCTGGTCTAGGACTAGCGCGAACACCGGGGAGCTGTTTTTT. The encoded protein is CAWSRTSANTGELFF.

The chain combines TRBV28 with TRBJ2-1, with 11 bases fitting TRBD1. The CDR3 sequence is 14 residues long. The germline gives CDR1 MDHEN, CDR2 SYDVKM. The trim removed 7 bases at V and 4 bases at J, leaving 3 bases unmatched. The CDR3 loop reads CASIGQGAYNEQFF. For the CDR3, the DNA is TGTGCCAGCATTGGACAGGGGGCATACAATGAGCAGTTCTTC.

The rearrangement joins TRBV5-1 to TRBJ1-1; D perhaps matches TRBD1 (5 bases). V was pared by 5 bases and J by 4 bases, with 18 bases between. This CDR3 has 15 amino acids. Germline lookup yields CDR1 SGHRS and CDR2 YFSETQ. This CDR3 is CASSTEGSGSTEAFF. The CDR3 DNA is TGCGCCAGCAGTACCGAGGGGTCCGGTAGCACTGAAGCTTTCTTT.

This chain links TRBV5-4 with TRBJ2-2; D is unresolved. CDR1 and CDR2 (germline): SGHNT, YYREEE (reference sequence). The CDR3 is 16 residues long. The V end lost 4 bases, the J end lost 1 base, and 14 bases lay between the germline ends. CDR3 residues: CASSRYTAKNTGELFF. The CDR3 bases are TGTGCCAGCAGCCGGTATACAGCGAAGAACACCGGGGAGCTGTTTTTT.

The chain is built from TRBV4-1 and TRBJ1-2; D not resolved. There are 17 residues in the CDR3. V was shortened by 0 bases and J by 0 bases, with 14 bases between the two germline ends. From germline, CDR1 is MGHRA and CDR2 YSYEKL. The CDR3 reads CASSQDREGLANYGYTF. For the CDR3, the DNA is TGCGCCAGCAGCCAAGATCGGGAGGGCCTGGCTAACTATGGCTACACCTTC.

As to this clone: Other DNA sequences in this specimen translate into the identical CDR3. The chain employs TRBV5-4 and TRBJ1-2; 7 positions agree with TRBD1. There are 12 residues in the CDR3. CDR1 and CDR2 (germline): SGHNT, YYREEE (reference sequence). Trimming at V came to 3 bases and at J to 4 bases, leaving 0 bases not matched to a gene. The CDR3 is CASSSGGYGYTF. The CDR3 DNA reads TGTGCCAGCAGCTCAGGGGGCTATGGCTACACCTTC.

The chain carries TRBV6-1 and TRBJ2-7; the D gene is possibly TRBD1 (5 bases). Germline V gene lookup returns CDR1 MNHNS and CDR2 SASEGT. CDR3 length: 13 amino acids. V was clipped by 6 bases and J by 4 bases, with 13 bases between them. CDR3 sequence (DNA): TGTGCCAGCAGCGAACTTCAGGGATACGAGCAGTACTTC. This encodes CASSELQGYEQYF.

The J gene is TRBJ1-5, the V gene TRBV5-6; D is unclear. Trimming shortened V by 5 bases and J by 1 base, and 7 bases separated the two germline ends. Germline-derived CDR1 and CDR2 are SGHDT and YYEEEE. The CDR3 extends over 13 amino acids. The CDR3 reads CASSRQSNQPQHF. Here the CDR3 DNA reads TGTGCCAGCAGTCGTCAGAGCAATCAGCCCCAGCATTTT.

This sequence joins TRBV15 and TRBJ2-7; D perhaps matches TRBD2 (5 bases). Germline loops: CDR1 LNHNV, CDR2 YYDKDF (reference sequence). The germline V and J ends were trimmed by 0 bases and 3 bases, with 12 bases remaining between them. The CDR3 is 15 amino acids. The CDR3 is CATSRDSASYYEQYF. The CDR3 DNA reads as TGTGCCACCAGCAGAGATAGCGCGTCTTACTACGAGCAGTACTTC.

About this clone: The sample has other DNA sequences that encode this CDR3 too. Written as DNA, the CDR3 is TGTGCCAGCAGTTTCGACCAAGAGACCCAGTACTTC. Encoded protein: CASSFDQETQYF. V is TRBV27 and J is TRBJ2-5; D is undetermined. This CDR3 contains 12 residues. Germline V gene lookup returns CDR1 MNHEY and CDR2 SMNVEV (reference sequence). Trimming shortened V by 3 bases and J by 0 bases, and 2 bases separated the two germline ends.

This clone was detected only once. This chain links TRBV5-1 with TRBJ2-7; possible D gene TRBD2, 5 bases. This CDR3 is 13 amino acids long. Per germline, CDR1 SGHRS and CDR2 YFSETQ. The V and J ends lost 5 bases and 2 bases respectively, with 11 bases between them. This CDR3 reads CASSPDSTYEQYF. The CDR3 DNA follows: TGCGCCAGCAGTCCGGACTCAACCTACGAGCAGTACTTC. Full variable domain (outside the CDR3, taken from reference TRBV5-1 and TRBJ2-7): KAGVTQTPRYLIKTRGQQVTLSCSPISGHRSVSWYQQTPGQGLQFLFEYFSETQRNKGNFPGRFSGRQFSNSRSEMNVSTLELGDSALYLCASSPDSTYEQYFGPGTRLTVT.

V and J are TRBV5-4 and TRBJ2-5, with TRBD1 matching 9 bases. The J call is doubtful: the DNA matches TRBJ2-7 better. CDR3 length equals 14 residues. CDR1 is SGHNT and CDR2 is YYREEE in the germline V gene (reference sequence). The CDR3 loop reads CASSTGTGTYEQYF. The DNA of the CDR3 is TGTGCCAGCAGCACGGGGACAGGGACCTACGAGCAGTACTTC.

The V call is TRBV6-5, the J call TRBJ2-7; 7 bases agree with TRBD2. CDR1 is MNHEY, CDR2 SVGAGI, per germline. The CDR3 extends over 15 amino acids. The trim removed 7 bases at V and 0 bases at J, leaving 9 bases unmatched. The CDR3 here is CASTPTGEGSYEQYF. The CDR3 bases are TGTGCCAGCACCCCTACCGGGGAGGGCTCCTACGAGCAGTACTTC.

This clone was found once. The V gene is TRBV7-9, the J gene TRBJ2-3; possibly TRBD1 or TRBD2 for D (7 bases each). Germline V gene data show CDR1 as SEHNR and CDR2 as FQNEAQ (reference sequence). The length of the CDR3 is 18 residues. Trimming cost V 1 base and J 2 bases, with 19 bases left between them. CDR3 region: CASSLEPGGLSPTDTQYF. CDR3 bases: TGTGCCAGCAGCTTAGAGCCAGGGGGACTATCCCCCACAGATACGCAGTATTTT. Drawing the rest from reference TRBV7-9 and TRBJ2-3, the complete variable domain is DTGVSQNPRHKITKRGQNVTFRCDPISEHNRLYWYRQTLGQGPEFLTYFQNEAQLEKSRLLSDRFSAERPKGSFSTLEIQRTEQGDSAMYLCASSLEPGGLSPTDTQYFGPGTRLTVL.